One and the same sample provided the 25 T cell receptor beta chains below, sequenced in a study of shared clonotypes between healthy human individuals. Measured with immunoSEQ multiplex PCR; TCRdb has only the in-frame clones, and not every one. The sample yields some 900,000 clones, 60% to 85% seen once. Source material: memory CD4+ T cells sorted from blood. Sample subset: CD45RA-negative fraction. The receptors were sampled from a man aged 18 to 29 in good health.

The rearrangement joins TRBV4-3 to TRBJ2-5; D is undetermined. The CDR3 extends over 15 amino acids. V dropped 0 bases and J dropped 2 bases, with 10 bases sitting between them. From germline, CDR1 is LGHNA and CDR2 YSLEER. The CDR3 region is CASSQEGGGQETQYF. As DNA, the CDR3 is TGCGCCAGCAGCCAAGAAGGCGGTGGTCAAGAGACCCAGTACTTC.

The rearrangement uses TRBV28 and TRBJ1-1; possibly TRBD1 for D (6 bases). Germline lookup yields CDR1 MDHEN and CDR2 SYDVKM. CDR3 length equals 15 residues. Trimming took 5 bases from V and 9 from J, leaving 22 bases between them. The CDR3 region has the DNA TGTGCCAGCAGTCTTGACCCGGGACAAAGCTTACAAGCTTTCTTT. It specifies CASSLDPGQSLQAFF.

The chain uses TRBV28 and TRBJ1-1; tentatively, D is TRBD1 (6 bases). Germline V CDR1 and CDR2: MDHEN, SYDVKM. The germline V and J ends were trimmed by 5 bases and 0 bases, with 22 bases remaining between them. CDR3 length: 18 residues. The CDR3 reads CASSPRGLGARLNTEAFF. The CDR3, as DNA: TGTGCCAGCAGTCCCCGGGGGTTGGGGGCGAGGCTGAACACTGAAGCTTTCTTT.

The gene calls are TRBV18 and TRBJ1-2; maybe TRBD1 (5 bases). The germline V and J ends were trimmed by 6 bases and 2 bases, with 16 bases remaining between them. Germline V gene data show CDR1 as KGHSH and CDR2 as LQKENI. This CDR3 spans 15 amino acids. This chain's CDR3 is CASSPGQELNYGYTF. The DNA of the CDR3 is TGTGCCAGCTCCCCAGGGCAGGAGCTCAACTATGGCTACACCTTC.

In DNA, the CDR3 is TGTGCCAGCAGTGATTTGGGGTACTCTGGAAACACCATATATTTT. Residues: CASSDLGYSGNTIYF. The chain joins TRBV25-1 to TRBJ1-3, with D unclear. V lost 3 bases and J 0 bases, leaving 9 bases between the germline ends. Germline loops: CDR1 MGHDK, CDR2 SYGVNS. The CDR3 sequence is 15 residues long. Drawing the rest from reference TRBV25-1 and TRBJ1-3, the complete variable domain is EADIYQTPRYLVIGTGKKITLECSQTMGHDKMYWYQQDPGMELHLIHYSYGVNSTEKGDLSSESTVSRIRTEHFPLTLESARPSHTSQYLCASSDLGYSGNTIYFGEGSWLTVV.

The J gene is TRBJ2-2, the V gene TRBV5-4; D perhaps matches TRBD2 (5 bases). In germline, CDR1 is SGHNT, CDR2 YYREEE (reference sequence). Trimming stripped 3 bases from V and 3 bases from J, with 6 bases between. The CDR3 length is 13 residues. The chain's CDR3 is CASSYGDTGELFF. In DNA form, the CDR3 reads TGTGCCAGCAGCTACGGGGACACCGGGGAGCTGTTTTTT. The complete variable domain, with remaining parts taken from reference TRBV5-4 and TRBJ2-2, reads ETGVTQSPTHLIKTRGQQVTLRCSSQSGHNTVSWYQQALGQGPQFIFQYYREEENGRGNFPPRFSGLQFPNYSSELNVNALELDDSALYLCASSYGDTGELFFGEGSRLTVL.

The chain carries TRBV7-2 and TRBJ2-1, with D possibly being TRBD2 (5 bases). The ends were cut back, 7 bases at V and 5 bases at J, with 18 bases in the middle. The CDR3 consists of 15 residues. The germline CDR1 and CDR2 sequences are SGHTA and FQGNSA. In DNA, the CDR3 is TGTGCCAGCAAGGGAGAGGGCGGTTCCCACAATGAGCAGTTCTTC. This sequence encodes CASKGEGGSHNEQFF.

V is TRBV11-2 and J is TRBJ1-4, with 7 bases aligning to TRBD1. The J segment lost 8 bases and the V segment lost 0 bases, leaving 3 bases of the junction unmatched. CDR1 is SGHAT and CDR2 is FQNNGV in the germline V gene. This CDR3 spans 14 amino acids. CDR3 sequence: CASSLDRGNEKLFF. CDR3 nucleotides: TGTGCCAGCAGCTTAGACAGGGGGAACGAAAAACTGTTTTTT. Looking up the rest from reference TRBV11-2 and TRBJ1-4 gives the full variable domain: EAGVAQSPRYKIIEKRQSVAFWCNPISGHATLYWYQQILGQGPKLLIQFQNNGVVDDSQLPKDRFSAERLKGVDSTLKIQPAKLEDSAVYLCASSLDRGNEKLFFGSGTQLSVL.

The rearrangement links TRBV7-8 to TRBJ1-3, with D possibly being TRBD1 (5 bases). Germline-derived CDR1 and CDR2 are SGHVS and FQNEAQ. This CDR3 is 15 amino acids long. The V and J ends lost 5 bases and 2 bases respectively, with 13 bases between them. In DNA, the CDR3 is TGTGCCAGCAGCCAAGGAGGGACTCCTGGAAACACCATATATTTT. It codes for CASSQGGTPGNTIYF.

A word on this clone: A far larger clone is just one base off, so this is likely a read error. The chain joins TRBV6-1 to TRBJ1-3; D gene unclear. The CDR3 loop spans 15 amino acids. Germline CDR1 and CDR2: MNHNS and SASEGT. V was trimmed by 0 bases and J by 1 base, leaving 7 bases between them. The CDR3 region is CASSEAGDSGNTIYF. The CDR3 DNA is TGTGCCAGCAGTGAAGCGGGCGATTCTGGAAACACCATATATTTT.

The chain uses TRBV7-6 and TRBJ1-2, with D tentatively TRBD1 (6 bases). Trimming shortened V by 5 bases and J by 4 bases, and 11 bases separated the two germline ends. Germline V gives CDR1 SGHVS, CDR2 FNYEAQ. The CDR3 contains 13 residues. This CDR3 reads CASSPGGPYGYTF. The CDR3 region has the DNA TGTGCCAGCAGCCCCGGGGGGCCCTATGGCTACACCTTC. Variable domain in full (rest from reference TRBV7-6 and TRBJ1-2): GAGVSQSPRYKVTKRGQDVALRCDPISGHVSLYWYRQALGQGPEFLTYFNYEAQQDKSGLPNDRFSAERPEGSISTLTIQRTEQRDSAMYRCASSPGGPYGYTFGSGTRLTVV.

This clone was picked up many times. The J gene is TRBJ1-2, the V gene TRBV6-1, with D uncertain. Germline V gene data show CDR1 as MNHNS and CDR2 as SASEGT. V shed 6 bases and J shed 4 bases, with 12 bases lying between them. The CDR3 is made up of 13 amino acids. The CDR3 spells CASSVQALYGYTF. Written as DNA, the CDR3 is TGTGCCAGCAGCGTCCAGGCGCTCTATGGCTACACCTTC.

The rearrangement joins TRBV6-8 to TRBJ1-5, with D hard to call. Germline CDR1 reads MNHGY; CDR2 reads SAAAGT. This CDR3 region has 13 residues. Between the trimmed V and J ends, which lost 2 bases and 12 bases, there was a span of 14 bases. The CDR3 reads CASSYPGRRVQHF. Written as DNA, the CDR3 is TGTGCCAGCAGTTACCCAGGCAGGAGGGTCCAGCATTTT.

The rearrangement links TRBV6-1 to TRBJ2-1; 10 bases fit TRBD2. The junction had 10 bases not matched to a gene; V was cut back by 8 bases and J by 6 bases. The CDR3 runs 15 residues. Germline CDR1 and CDR2: MNHNS and SASEGT. CDR3 amino acids: CASVLKSSGSNEQFF. The CDR3 bases are TGTGCCAGCGTCTTAAAGTCTAGCGGGAGCAATGAGCAGTTCTTC.

This chain uses TRBV11-2 with TRBJ2-2; weak D call: TRBD2 (5 bases). This CDR3 is built from 14 residues. CDR1 is SGHAT, CDR2 FQNNGV, per germline. V dropped 1 base and J dropped 4 bases, with 7 bases sitting between them. CDR3 residues: CASSLGGITGELFF. The CDR3 coding sequence is TGTGCCAGCAGCTTAGGAGGGATCACCGGGGAGCTGTTTTTT.

This chain uses TRBV6-1 with TRBJ1-2, with D hard to call. The CDR3 is 14 amino acids. Per the germline V gene, CDR1 is MNHNS and CDR2 is SASEGT. Trimming cost V 10 bases and J 6 bases, with 21 bases left between them. The CDR3 region is CATETGSQTHGYTF. As DNA, the CDR3 is TGTGCCACGGAAACCGGGTCTCAAACGCATGGCTACACCTTC.

In its sample, this clone was seen once. The chain joins TRBV2 to TRBJ2-3; 10 bases agree with TRBD2. Germline-derived CDR1 and CDR2 are SNHLY and FYNNEI. V shed 7 bases and J 3 bases; nucleotides not matched to a gene: 13. CDR3 length: 17 residues. CDR3 DNA: TGTGCCAGCAAAAGCGGAGCGGGAGGGTTTTTGACAGATACGCAGTATTTT. The encoded protein is CASKSGAGGFLTDTQYF.

The chain employs TRBV7-9 and TRBJ2-7, with D unclear. Germline V gene lookup returns CDR1 SEHNR and CDR2 FQNEAQ (reference sequence). Trimming removed 2 bases at V and 1 base at J, with 6 bases between. The CDR3 loop spans 13 amino acids. The chain's CDR3 is CASSLTPSYEQYF. DNA for the CDR3: TGTGCCAGCAGCTTAACTCCGTCCTACGAGCAGTACTTC.

The V call is TRBV7-2, the J call TRBJ2-3; D might be TRBD1 or TRBD2, each matching 5 bases. V lost 5 bases, J lost 3 bases, and 15 bases lay in between. CDR1 is SGHTA, CDR2 FQGNSA, per germline. The CDR3 totals 15 residues. The CDR3 loop reads CASSRTGTPTDTQYF. As DNA, the CDR3 is TGTGCCAGCAGCAGGACCGGGACGCCAACAGATACGCAGTATTTT. Variable domain in full (rest from reference TRBV7-2 and TRBJ2-3): GAGVSQSPSNKVTEKGKDVELRCDPISGHTALYWYRQSLGQGLEFLIYFQGNSAPDKSGLPSDRFSAERTGGSVSTLTIQRTQQEDSAVYLCASSRTGTPTDTQYFGPGTRLTVL.

The rearrangement uses TRBV11-3 and TRBJ2-1, with 7 bases lining up with TRBD2. The trim removed 1 base at V and 6 bases at J, leaving 3 bases unmatched. Germline values: CDR1 SGHNT, CDR2 YENEEA. There are 14 residues in the CDR3. The DNA of the CDR3 is TGTGCCAGCAGCTTAGGGGCTAGCGGCAATGAGCAGTTCTTC. It codes for CASSLGASGNEQFF.

The table lists this clone with a few counts. One end of the junction varies from germline; a read error may be responsible. The gene calls are TRBV7-7 and TRBJ1-5; D gene uncertain. The CDR3 spans 13 residues. CDR1 is SSHAT and CDR2 is FNYEAQ in the germline V gene (reference sequence). This CDR3 is CASSLWIGQPQHF. As DNA, the CDR3 is TGTGCTAGCAGCTTATGGATTGGGCAGCCCCAGCATTTT.

The chain joins TRBV5-4 to TRBJ2-7; 8 nucleotides agree with TRBD1. With V trimmed by 4 bases and J by 4 bases, 7 bases remained unmatched. This CDR3 contains 14 residues. The germline CDR1 and CDR2 sequences are SGHNT and YYREEE (reference sequence). For the CDR3, the DNA is TGTGCCAGCAGCCTACAGGGGGGAAGTTACGAGCAGTACTTC. It is translated as CASSLQGGSYEQYF. Supplemented by reference TRBV5-4 and TRBJ2-7, the full variable domain reads ETGVTQSPTHLIKTRGQQVTLRCSSQSGHNTVSWYQQALGQGPQFIFQYYREEENGRGNFPPRFSGLQFPNYSSELNVNALELDDSALYLCASSLQGGSYEQYFGPGTRLTVT.

The chain links TRBV5-1 to TRBJ1-6; the D gene is possibly TRBD1 (6 bases). Germline V gene sequence: CDR1 SGHRS, CDR2 YFSETQ. The CDR3 consists of 14 residues. V was cut by 0 bases and J by 11 bases, with 12 bases left in between. The CDR3 region is CASSLGAGETPLHF. The CDR3 DNA sequence: TGCGCCAGCAGCTTGGGGGCAGGGGAGACACCCCTCCACTTT.

The J gene is TRBJ2-4, the V gene TRBV11-1; no clear D. This CDR3 is built from 14 residues. Trimming took off 1 base at V and 0 bases at J, with 4 bases between the two ends. The germline gives CDR1 SGHAT, CDR2 FQDESV (reference sequence). The CDR3 here is CASSLGVAKNIQYF. The CDR3 DNA follows: TGTGCCAGCAGCTTAGGTGTAGCCAAAAACATTCAGTACTTC.

The chain is built from TRBV13 and TRBJ2-3, with TRBD2 matching over 9 bases. This CDR3 has 15 residues. Losses at the gene ends were 1 base for V and 7 bases for J; bases not matched to a gene: 6. CDR1 is PRHDT and CDR2 is FYEKMQ in the germline V gene (reference sequence). The CDR3 region is CASSLDLRGGYTQYF. In nucleotides, the CDR3 is TGTGCCAGCAGCTTAGATTTGCGGGGGGGATATACGCAGTATTTT.